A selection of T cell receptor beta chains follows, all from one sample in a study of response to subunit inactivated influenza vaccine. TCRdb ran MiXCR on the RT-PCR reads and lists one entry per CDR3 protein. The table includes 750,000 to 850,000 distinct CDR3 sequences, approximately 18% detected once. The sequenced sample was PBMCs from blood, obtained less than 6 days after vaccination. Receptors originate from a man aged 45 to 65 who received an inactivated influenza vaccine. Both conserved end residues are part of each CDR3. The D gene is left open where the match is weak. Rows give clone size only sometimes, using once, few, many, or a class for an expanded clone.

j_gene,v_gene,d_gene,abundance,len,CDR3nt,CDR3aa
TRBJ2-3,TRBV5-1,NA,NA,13,TGCGCCAGCAGCTTAGAGATCGCAGATACGCAGTATTTT,CASSLEIADTQYF
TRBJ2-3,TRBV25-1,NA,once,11,TGTGCCAGCAGTGGGGGGCCTGGGCAGTATTTT,CASSGGPGQYF
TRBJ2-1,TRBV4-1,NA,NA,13,TGCGCCAGCAGCCAAAGGGACGGCAATGAGCAGTTCTTC,CASSQRDGNEQFF
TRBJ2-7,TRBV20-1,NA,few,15,TGCAGTGCCGGCCGAGGAAGGTGGGAAAGCTACGAGCAGTACTTC,CSAGRGRWESYEQYF
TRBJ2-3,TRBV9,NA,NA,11,TGTGCCAGCAGCGTAATGGATACGCAGTATTTT,CASSVMDTQYF
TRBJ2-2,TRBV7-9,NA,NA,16,TGTGCCAGCAGCTTACGGCTACTGACTAACACCGGGGAGCTGTTTTTT,CASSLRLLTNTGELFF
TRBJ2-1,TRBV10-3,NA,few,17,TGTGCCATCAGTGAGTCTCGGGTGGGGGGTTCCTACAATGAGCAGTTCTTC,CAISESRVGGSYNEQFF
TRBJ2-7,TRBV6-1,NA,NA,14,TGTGCCAGCAGCTCCGGGACGTTGAACTACGAGCAGTACTTC,CASSSGTLNYEQYF
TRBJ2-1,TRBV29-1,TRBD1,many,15,TGCAGCGTTGGCAGGGGGCCGGGGATCAACAATGAGCAGTTCTTC,CSVGRGPGINNEQFF
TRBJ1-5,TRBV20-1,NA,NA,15,TGCAGTGCTAGTGGGGCCAGCGGGGTTAATCAGCCCCAGCATTTT,CSASGASGVNQPQHF
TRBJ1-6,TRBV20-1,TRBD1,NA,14,TGCAGTGCCCGCTCCGACAGGGATAATTCACCCCTCCACTTT,CSARSDRDNSPLHF
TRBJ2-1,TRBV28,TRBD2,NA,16,TGTGCCAGCAGTTTTCCTCTGAGCGGGAGTCTGGATGAGCAGTTCTTC,CASSFPLSGSLDEQFF